This TCR beta chain was sequenced for a study of PD-1 blockade in classical Hodgkin lymphoma (dated by TCRdb to 2020 to 2022). Regarding the research as a whole: Nivolumab dosing was 3 mg/kg intravenously every 2 weeks, continuing until either disease progression or unacceptable toxicity. To define a peripheral blood immune signature of response to PD-1 blockade in classical Hodgkin lymphoma, the study combined TCR beta sequencing with CyTOF. Overall study outcomes, separate from this receptor: Trial patients with a complete response had baseline diversity similar to that of newly diagnosed patients, while partial responders and progressors had significantly lower diversity. CD4+ but not CD8+ TCR diversity rose significantly by C4D1 (p=0.0027 vs p=0.16), most apparent in complete responders (p=0.02). Lower diversity was seen in patients whose nivolumab began less than 1 year after ASCT, and these patients were left out of later analyses so that immune reconstitution would not confound the results. Baseline TCR diversity was reported as lower in newly diagnosed patients than in healthy donors, and lower still in relapsed/refractory patients. Only a single clinical trial cohort was studied, and what caused the repertoire differences, possibly disease activity or prior therapy, remained undefined.

Genomic DNA was isolated using the Qiagen DNeasy kit from unsorted PBMCs as well as from negatively selected CD4+ and CD8+ fractions. Using primers that anneal to V and J segments, immunoSEQ multiplex PCR amplified the TCR beta CDR3 regions. A synthetic immune receptor repertoire was used to minimize amplification bias, and remaining bias was computationally removed after sequencing. In the source study's methods: Custom Python scripts were used to quantify repertoire diversity as the Shannon entropy index. Unsorted, CD4+ and CD8+ repertoires were analyzed separately, except in combined analyses where CD4+ and CD8+ sequences were merged in silico. A clone counted as expanded when the clone's frequency after treatment rose at least 2-fold relative to C1D1, and clones undetected at baseline were given a pseudocount of 0.5. Singleton clones were defined as clones with 0 or 1 copy at C1D1, and non-singleton clones were defined as clones with 2 or more copies. Clones expanded in unsorted samples were labelled as CD4+, CD8+ or unknown by matching protein sequences in sorted samples from the same patient. Wilcoxon tests on paired samples were used to test diversity changes from C1D1 to C4D1. TCRdb obtained this table from immuneACCESS and retained in-frame rearrangements with V and J assigned. These tables miss some clones; where compared with another copy, unresolved V genes account for less than half of the shortfall, and the remainder is unexplained. V and J calls and clone size are given by that table; D and trimming were obtained from the DNA. Recorded for this sample are roughly 86,000 clones; 65% to 85% of them occurred a single time. The ten largest clones represent approximately 15% of the sample.

In light of the paper, this sample's time point label describes: cycle 4 day 1 (C4D1), after 6 weeks of nivolumab. Every trial patient had relapsed following autologous stem cell transplantation, and prior brentuximab vedotin exposure was what differed among cohorts A, B and C. The trial cohort included 55 to 65 patients with relapsed/refractory classical Hodgkin lymphoma, and each patient had a best overall response of complete response, partial response or progressive disease. Single-agent nivolumab was administered to trial patients in the multi-cohort phase II CheckMate 205 trial. Best overall response was determined by an independent review committee according to the 2007 International Working Group response criteria. Trial PBMCs were obtained immediately prior to nivolumab initiation (C1D1) and on therapy at cycle 2 day 1 and cycle 4 day 1. Peripheral blood was collected in 8 mL Vacutainer Cell Preparation Tubes, from which PBMCs were isolated by centrifugation and then cryopreserved.

A note on this clone: No cognate antigen has been identified for it. Per-base qualities were not stored, and no clone one base away is much larger.

This sample comprised peripheral blood mononuclear cells (PBMCs), obtained before the fourth cycle of nivolumab. This TCR was sampled from a human donor with classical Hodgkin lymphoma.

At the DNA level, the sequence is TGTGCCAGCACACATAGACAGGGAAACACTGAAGCTTTCTTT. This yields the protein CASTHRQGNTEAFF. The chain is assembled from TRBV27 and TRBJ1-1; 7 of the junction bases match TRBD1. Looking up the germline V gene (reference sequence) yields CDR1 MNHEY and CDR2 SMNVEV. Including the terminal cysteine and phenylalanine, the CDR3 comprises 14 residues. This entry keeps only the CDR3 DNA: 42 bases, framed from base 1. Ends trimmed: V by 7 bases, J by 2 bases; bases unmatched to a gene: 7.